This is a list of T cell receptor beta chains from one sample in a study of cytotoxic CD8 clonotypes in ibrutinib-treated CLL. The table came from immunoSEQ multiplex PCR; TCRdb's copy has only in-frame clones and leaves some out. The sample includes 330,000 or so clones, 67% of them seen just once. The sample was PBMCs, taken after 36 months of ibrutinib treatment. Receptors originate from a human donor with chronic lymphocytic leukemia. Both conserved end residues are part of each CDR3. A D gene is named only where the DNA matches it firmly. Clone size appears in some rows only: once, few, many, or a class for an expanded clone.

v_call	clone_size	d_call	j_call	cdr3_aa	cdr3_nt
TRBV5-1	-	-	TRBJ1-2	CASSYAQGLSGYTF	TGCGCCAGCAGTTATGCCCAGGGGTTGAGTGGCTACACCTTC
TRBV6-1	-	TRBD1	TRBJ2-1	CASTRGQGVYNEQFF	TGTGCCAGCACTCGCGGACAGGGGGTTTACAATGAGCAGTTCTTC
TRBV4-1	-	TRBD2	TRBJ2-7	CASSPLRTSGYSEQYF	TGCGCCAGCAGTCCGCTACGGACTAGCGGGTACTCCGAGCAGTACTTC
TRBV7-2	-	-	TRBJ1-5	CASSLTGGGQPQHF	TGTGCCAGCAGCTTAACAGGTGGTGGTCAGCCCCAGCATTTT
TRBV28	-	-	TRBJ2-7	CASSSQSLGHTPYEQYF	TGTGCCAGCAGTTCTCAGAGCCTGGGACATACTCCCTACGAGCAGTACTTC
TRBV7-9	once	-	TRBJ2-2	CASSSYTITQTNTGELFF	TGTGCCAGCAGCTCCTACACCATTACACAAACGAACACCGGGGAGCTGTTTTTT
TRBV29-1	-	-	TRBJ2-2	CSVDVGANTGELFF	TGCAGCGTTGATGTAGGGGCGAACACCGGGGAGCTGTTTTTT
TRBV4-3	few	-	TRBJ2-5	CASSQDLRETQYF	TGCGCCAGCAGCCAAGATCTCCGAGAGACCCAGTACTTC
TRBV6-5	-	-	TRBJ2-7	CASSYFRTVPYEQYF	TGTGCCAGCAGTTACTTTCGGACTGTCCCCTACGAGCAGTACTTC
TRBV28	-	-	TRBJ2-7	CASSFPFGGSAYEQYF	TGTGCCAGCAGTTTCCCCTTTGGCGGGTCAGCCTACGAGCAGTACTTC
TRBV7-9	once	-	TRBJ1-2	CASRPDATNYGYTF	TGTGCCAGCAGACCGGACGCAACTAACTATGGCTACACCTTC
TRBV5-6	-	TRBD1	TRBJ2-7	CASTLLGQNTDEQYF	TGTGCCAGCACCCTCTTGGGACAGAACACCGACGAGCAGTACTTC
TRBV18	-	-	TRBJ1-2	CASSSGVVYGYTF	TGTGCCAGCTCATCGGGGGTGGTCTATGGCTACACCTTC
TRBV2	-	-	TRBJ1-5	CASSQHRQGNQPQHF	TGTGCCAGCAGTCAACATAGACAGGGCAATCAGCCCCAGCATTTT
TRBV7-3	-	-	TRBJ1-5	CASRPRRGPSNQPQHF	TGTGCCAGCAGGCCTCGGCGGGGGCCGAGCAATCAGCCCCAGCATTTT
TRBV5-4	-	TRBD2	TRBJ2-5	CASSSSGGRETQYF	TGTGCCAGCAGCTCCAGCGGGGGGCGAGAGACCCAGTACTTC
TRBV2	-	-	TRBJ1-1	CASRSNLRATEAFF	TGTGCCAGCCGCTCAAACCTCAGGGCAACTGAAGCTTTCTTT
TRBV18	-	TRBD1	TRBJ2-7	CASSPRGQGAYEQYF	TGTGCCAGCTCACCACGAGGACAGGGGGCCTACGAGCAGTACTTC
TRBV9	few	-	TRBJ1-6	CASSRTTGSTPLHF	TGTGCCAGCAGCCGGACAACGGGGTCTACACCCCTCCACTTT
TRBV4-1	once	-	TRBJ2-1	CASSPKLGHISGEGLYNEQFF	TGCGCCAGCAGCCCCAAATTGGGACACATTTCGGGGGAGGGCCTGTACAATGAGCAGTTCTTC
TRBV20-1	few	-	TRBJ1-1	CSARDLPEAFF	TGCAGTGCTAGAGATCTCCCTGAAGCTTTCTTT
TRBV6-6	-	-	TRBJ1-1	CASSDKDTEAFF	TGTGCCAGCAGTGATAAGGACACTGAAGCTTTCTTT
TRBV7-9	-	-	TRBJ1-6	CASSFQTDNSPLHF	TGTGCCAGCAGCTTTCAGACCGATAATTCACCCCTCCACTTT
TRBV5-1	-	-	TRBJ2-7	CASSFEPSGSYEQYF	TGCGCCAGCAGCTTCGAGCCGTCTGGCTCCTACGAGCAGTACTTC
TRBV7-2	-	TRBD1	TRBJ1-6	CASSSRGLRESPLHF	TGTGCCAGCAGCTCCAGGGGGTTGCGAGAATCACCCCTCCACTTT
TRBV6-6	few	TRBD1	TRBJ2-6	CASSSQGDSGANVLTF	TGTGCCAGCAGCTCCCAGGGGGACTCTGGGGCCAACGTCCTGACTTTC
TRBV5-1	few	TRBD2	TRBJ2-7	CASSLKLAGNYEQYF	TGCGCCAGCAGCTTGAAACTAGCGGGAAACTACGAGCAGTACTTC
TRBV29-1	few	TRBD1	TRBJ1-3	CSVGGGEGNTIYF	TGCAGCGTTGGAGGGGGCGAGGGAAACACCATATATTTT
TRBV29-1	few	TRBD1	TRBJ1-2	CSVPRGLGYGYTF	TGCAGCGTCCCCAGGGGGTTAGGCTATGGCTACACCTTC
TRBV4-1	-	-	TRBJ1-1	CASSLSDILNTEAFF	TGCGCCAGCAGCCTATCGGACATCTTGAACACTGAAGCTTTCTTT
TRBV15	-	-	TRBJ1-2	CATSRVIDPTRDGGYTF	TGTGCCACCAGCAGAGTAATTGACCCTACAAGGGATGGTGGCTACACCTTC
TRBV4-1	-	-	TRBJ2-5	CASSQGWGQETQYF	TGCGCCAGCAGCCAAGGGTGGGGGCAAGAGACCCAGTACTTC
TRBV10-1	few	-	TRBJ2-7	CASSEDEQYF	TGCGCCAGCAGTGAGGACGAGCAGTACTTC
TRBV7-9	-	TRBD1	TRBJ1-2	CASSLGWGTGENNGYTF	TGTGCCAGCAGCCTAGGTTGGGGGACAGGGGAGAATAATGGCTACACCTTC
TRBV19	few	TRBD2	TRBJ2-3	CASSSSGGTDTQYF	TGTGCCAGTAGTAGTAGCGGGGGCACAGATACGCAGTATTTT
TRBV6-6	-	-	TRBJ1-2	CASSYLGHNYGYTF	TGTGCCAGCAGTTACTTGGGACATAACTATGGCTACACCTTC
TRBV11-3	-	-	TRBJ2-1	CASSSWDENEQFF	TGTGCCAGCAGCTCTTGGGACGAGAATGAGCAGTTCTTC
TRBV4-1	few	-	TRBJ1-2	CASSQASGSGYGYTF	TGCGCCAGCAGCCAAGCGTCAGGGTCTGGCTATGGCTACACCTTC
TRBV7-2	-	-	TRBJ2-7	CASSLAPLHEQYF	TGTGCCAGCAGCTTAGCGCCTTTACACGAGCAGTACTTC
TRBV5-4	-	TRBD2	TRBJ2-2	CASSTGLASMAGELFF	TGTGCCAGCAGCACGGGACTAGCGAGTATGGCCGGGGAGCTGTTTTTT
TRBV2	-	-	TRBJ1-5	CASSEGGNQPQHF	TGTGCCAGCAGTGAAGGGGGGAATCAGCCCCAGCATTTT
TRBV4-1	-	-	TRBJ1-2	CASSQEVGDYGYTF	TGCGCCAGCAGCCAAGAAGTGGGGGACTATGGCTACACCTTC
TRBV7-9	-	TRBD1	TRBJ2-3	CASRSTPGQGADTQYF	TGTGCCAGCAGATCTACCCCGGGACAGGGCGCAGATACGCAGTATTTT
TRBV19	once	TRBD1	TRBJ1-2	CASSTGTGRRGYTF	TGTGCCAGTAGTACCGGGACAGGGCGTCGCGGCTACACCTTC
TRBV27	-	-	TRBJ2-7	CATGWGPYEQYF	TGTGCCACCGGGTGGGGGCCCTACGAGCAGTACTTC
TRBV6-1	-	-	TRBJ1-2	CASSETGIPSYGYTF	TGTGCCAGCAGTGAAACTGGCATACCATCCTATGGCTACACCTTC
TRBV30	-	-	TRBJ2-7	CAWRLGYILIEQYF	TGTGCCTGGAGATTGGGTTACATCCTTATCGAGCAGTACTTC
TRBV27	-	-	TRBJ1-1	CASSTLTGYTEAFF	TGTGCCAGCAGCACACTGACAGGATACACTGAAGCTTTCTTT
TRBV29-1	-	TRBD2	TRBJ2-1	CSVVLAGAYNEQFF	TGCAGCGTGGTACTAGCGGGCGCCTACAATGAGCAGTTCTTC
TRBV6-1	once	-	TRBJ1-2	CASSHRVGGYTF	TGTGCCAGCAGCCACAGGGTAGGTGGCTACACCTTC
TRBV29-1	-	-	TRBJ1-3	CSVDGSSGNTIYF	TGCAGCGTTGATGGCAGCTCTGGAAACACCATATATTTT
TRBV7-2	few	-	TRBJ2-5	CASSLDGETQYF	TGTGCCAGCAGCTTAGACGGAGAGACCCAGTACTTC
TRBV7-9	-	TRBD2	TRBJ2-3	CASSATSGGPDTQYF	TGTGCCAGCAGCGCGACTAGCGGCGGGCCAGATACGCAGTATTTT
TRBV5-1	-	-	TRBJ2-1	CASSPDYEQFF	TGCGCCAGCAGCCCTGATTATGAGCAGTTCTTC
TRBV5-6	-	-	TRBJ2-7	CASSLGGGTISYEQYF	TGTGCCAGCAGCTTGGGGGGCGGGACGATCTCCTACGAGCAGTACTTC
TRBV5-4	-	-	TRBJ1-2	CASSSDRDGYTF	TGTGCCAGCAGTTCGGACAGAGATGGCTACACCTTC
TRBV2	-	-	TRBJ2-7	CASSERGFNSYEQYF	TGTGCCAGCAGTGAAAGGGGATTTAACTCCTACGAGCAGTACTTC
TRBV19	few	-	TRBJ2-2	CASSISGVGELFF	TGTGCCAGTAGTATATCCGGGGTCGGGGAGCTGTTTTTT
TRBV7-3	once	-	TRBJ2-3	CASSLVGGTDTQYF	TGTGCCAGCAGCTTAGTGGGGGGAACAGATACGCAGTATTTT
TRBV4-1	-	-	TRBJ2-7	CASSQEAQTSSYEQYF	TGCGCCAGCAGCCAAGAGGCACAGACAAGCTCCTACGAGCAGTACTTC